Below, one T cell receptor (beta chain) is given with its context. A read error may produce the germline difference seen at one junction end. The entry originates in a study of T cell responses to AZD1222 COVID-19 vaccine. The germline V gene has CDR1 SGHTA and CDR2 FQGNSA. This CDR3 region has 12 residues. TCRdb's table, derived via immunoSEQ multiplex PCR, lists solely in-frame clones and lacks some. In the table there are 86,000 or so clones, about 92% of which are singletons. Sequenced here: peripheral blood, sampled on day 0 of AZD1222 vaccination. The chain links TRBV7-2 to TRBJ1-1, with 7 bases identical to TRBD1. This TCR was sampled from an adult in good health. CDR3 coding DNA: TGTGCCAGCAGCTTAGATCGAGACAGGGTGAGATTT. This encodes CASSLDRDRVRF.